The T cell receptor beta chain described here comes from a study of response to subunit inactivated influenza vaccine. Study-wide results and limits: Every seasonal influenza vaccination brings in few new T cells, the authors suggested.

This CDR3 has 16 residues. The germline gives CDR1 LGHNA, CDR2 YSLEER. V was clipped by 1 base and J by 4 bases, with 13 bases between them. This clonotype was detected a few times. Its matching antigen is unknown. MiXCR, applied by TCRdb to the RT-PCR reads, yields one record per CDR3 protein. There are 800,000 to 1,000,000 distinct CDR3 sequences in the sample; 21% occur only once, and around 9.6% lies in the top ten. This chain uses TRBV4-3 with TRBJ2-2, with D perhaps matching TRBD2 (5 bases). Sequenced material: PBMCs from blood, taken 4 to 6 days after vaccination. The TCR originated in a man aged 50 to 60 who received an inactivated influenza vaccine. DNA of the CDR3: TGCGCCAGCAGCCAAGGAGCGACTATCCTCACCGGGGAGCTGTTTTTT. Protein: CASSQGATILTGELFF.